This passage covers 24 T cell receptor beta chains from one sample sequenced in a study of molecular identifiers for immune sequencing clone quantification (dated by TCRdb to 2017 to 2018). Libraries were built with PCR. TCRdb shows the sequencer as Illumina HiSeq 4000. The public reads were reanalyzed by TCRdb: fastp trimming at Q25, MiXCR alignment, in-frame beta chains only. Rows with one shared CDR3 protein collapse into an entry with the most common genes and DNA. In all, the sample holds some 650,000 distinct CDR3 sequences, and 15% to 20% of those were seen once. About 0.9% of the sample is in the top ten clones. The sample was naive CD8+ T cells from blood, with Jurkat cell RNA spiked in. The cell subset or site label on this specimen signifies: FACS-sorted CD8+CD4-CCR7+CD45RA+ naive T cells. These receptors came from a human donor in good health. Some libraries in this study had Jurkat cell RNA spiked in.

The chain couples TRBV5-6 to TRBJ1-5; 7 nucleotides line up with TRBD1. Looked up from germline, CDR1 is SGHDT and CDR2 is YYEEEE. The J segment lost 0 bases and the V segment lost 3 bases, leaving 6 bases of the junction unmatched. CDR3 length equals 16 residues. As DNA, the CDR3 is TGTGCCAGCAGCTCCGGGGGACAGCTTAGCAATCAGCCCCAGCATTTT. It is translated as CASSSGGQLSNQPQHF.

This clonotype came up a few times. The gene calls are TRBV20-1 and TRBJ1-1, with TRBD1 as a possible D gene (6 bases). Between the trimmed V and J ends, which lost 6 bases and 0 bases, there was a span of 14 bases. Per germline, CDR1 DFQATT and CDR2 SNEGSKA (reference sequence). This CDR3 contains 14 residues. This CDR3 reads CSAPIQGMNTEAFF. CDR3 nucleotides: TGCAGTGCCCCGATCCAGGGGATGAACACTGAAGCTTTCTTT.

This clonotype was recorded a few times. The rearrangement joins TRBV4-3 to TRBJ2-7; 9 bases line up with TRBD1. The CDR3 loop spans 15 amino acids. V lost 2 bases, J lost 4 bases, and 6 bases stayed unmatched. Per germline, CDR1 LGHNA and CDR2 YSLEER. The CDR3 loop is CASSQSTQGAYEQYF. For the CDR3, the DNA is TGCGCCAGCAGCCAATCGACACAGGGGGCTTACGAGCAGTACTTC.

In regard to this clonotype: Given a much more abundant clone one base away, this may be a read error. Because it lacks the conserved phenylalanine or tryptophan at the end, this CDR3 is likely a read error. The chain combines TRBV4-1 with TRBJ1-1, with a possible D match to TRBD1 (6 bases). Germline loops: CDR1 MGHRA, CDR2 YSYEKL. CDR3 length: 15 residues. Trimming cost V 0 bases and J 1 base, with 9 bases left between them. CDR3 amino acids: CASSQDRTANTEAFL. The CDR3 DNA is TGCGCCAGCAGCCAAGACCGGACAGCGAACACTGAAGCTTTCCTT.

This clonotype was observed a few times. The chain joins TRBV4-3 to TRBJ2-2, with TRBD1 identical over 9 bases. CDR3 length: 15 amino acids. Germline lookup yields CDR1 LGHNA and CDR2 YSLEER. J gave up 6 bases and V 5 bases, and 7 bases lay outside the gene matches. CDR3 region: CASSYRDRAAGELFF. In DNA form, the CDR3 reads TGCGCCAGCAGCTACCGGGACAGGGCAGCCGGGGAGCTGTTTTTT.

Remarks on this clonotype: This may be a read error: a much more frequent sequence differs by one nucleotide. This chain connects TRBV27 to TRBJ1-4; D is uncertain. This CDR3 contains 14 residues. Germline values: CDR1 MNHEY, CDR2 SMNVEV (reference sequence). Trimming pared 5 bases from V and 3 bases from J, leaving 10 bases between. The CDR3 nucleotides are TGTGCCAGCAGTGTAGGGCTAGCTAATGAAAAACTGTTTTTT. Translated: CASSVGLANEKLFF.

This clonotype was recorded at least ten times. V usage is TRBV6-5 and J usage is TRBJ2-5, with D perhaps matching TRBD1 (6 bases). This CDR3 comprises 14 residues. V was trimmed by 6 bases and J by 3 bases, leaving 14 bases between them. Germline CDR1 reads MNHEY; CDR2 reads SVGAGI. The DNA for the CDR3 is TGTGCCAGCAGCAGGTGGTCAGGGGAAGAGACCCAGTACTTC. Its translation is CASSRWSGEETQYF.

This chain links TRBV18 with TRBJ2-2; 7 bases map to TRBD2. J lost 2 bases, V lost 6 bases, and 12 bases had no gene match. This CDR3 is 17 amino acids long. From germline, CDR1 is KGHSH and CDR2 LQKENI. CDR3 coding DNA: TGTGCCAGCTCCGACATAACCGGGAGGATAAACACCGGGGAGCTGTTTTTT. Protein product: CASSDITGRINTGELFF.

This clonotype was picked up a small number of times. This sequence joins TRBV24-1 and TRBJ2-1; 7 nucleotides agree with TRBD2. CDR1 and CDR2 (germline): KGHDR, SFDVKD. The CDR3 runs to 13 residues. With 5 bases clipped from V and 5 bases from J, the junction kept 2 bases outside the gene matches. CDR3 nucleotide sequence: TGTGCCACCAGTGGCGGGGGACACAATGAGCAGTTCTTC. Amino acid sequence: CATSGGGHNEQFF.

This clonotype occurred many times. The rearrangement links TRBV11-2 to TRBJ2-5; D unresolved. The germline CDR1 and CDR2 sequences are SGHAT and FQNNGV. The CDR3 covers 13 residues. Trimming pared 1 base from V and 2 bases from J, leaving 5 bases between. The CDR3 DNA is TGTGCCAGCAGCTTAGCTCAGCAAGAGACCCAGTACTTC. Encoded protein: CASSLAQQETQYF.

Points on this clonotype: A read error is possible here, since a much larger clone lies one base away. The CDR3 nucleotides read TGTGCCAGCTGCCGTTATACGACCGGGGCTTTCTTT. Protein: CASCRYTTGAFF. The chain has TRBV7-6 and TRBJ1-1, with no clear D. Germline V gives CDR1 SGHVS, CDR2 FNYEAQ. V was shortened by 8 bases and J by 11 bases, with 18 bases between the two germline ends. The CDR3 runs 12 residues.

This clonotype showed up many times. The V gene is TRBV19, the J gene TRBJ2-7, with D possibly being TRBD2 (6 bases). The length of the CDR3 is 13 residues. The V end was cut by 10 bases, the J end by 2 bases, with 15 bases between. CDR1 LNHDA and CDR2 SQIVND come from the germline V gene (reference sequence). The CDR3 DNA reads as TGTGCCACGACCGATCCGGGAGCCTACGAGCAGTACTTC. It yields the protein CATTDPGAYEQYF.

This clonotype was recorded at least ten times. The chain combines TRBV7-9 with TRBJ2-7; no firm D call. Germline V CDR1 and CDR2: SEHNR, FQNEAQ (reference sequence). Between the trimmed V and J ends, which lost 2 bases and 4 bases, there was a span of 6 bases. This CDR3 is built from 12 residues. CDR3 in DNA: TGTGCCAGCAGCTTAAGTAAATACGAGCAGTACTTC. Translation gives CASSLSKYEQYF.

This clonotype was seen ten or more times. This may be a read error: a much more frequent sequence differs by one nucleotide. In DNA, the CDR3 is TGTGCCAGCAGCTTAGTGAACTCCGGGGAGCTGTTTTTT. The encoded protein is CASSLVNSGELFF. The chain recombines TRBV7-9 with TRBJ2-2; D call uncertain. This CDR3 comprises 13 residues. Germline V CDR1 and CDR2: SEHNR, FQNEAQ (reference sequence).

This clonotype was counted a few times. V and J are TRBV6-1 and TRBJ2-5; the match to TRBD2 covers 11 bases. Trimming at V came to 3 bases and at J to 1 base, leaving 13 bases not matched to a gene. The germline V gene has CDR1 MNHNS and CDR2 SASEGT. CDR3 length: 19 residues. CDR3 loop: CASSDTSGGGTISQETQYF. The CDR3 DNA reads TGTGCCAGCAGTGACACTAGCGGGGGTGGCACTATCAGCCAAGAGACCCAGTACTTC.

Ten or more counts support this clonotype. The chain combines TRBV4-3 with TRBJ2-1, with D perhaps TRBD1 or TRBD2 (6 bases each). The V gene's germline CDR1 is LGHNA and CDR2 YSLEER. The CDR3 covers 17 residues. Deletions cut 0 bases from V and 14 bases from J, with 26 bases between. The chain's CDR3 is CASSQDLFGGYPLGEFF. The DNA for the CDR3 is TGCGCCAGCAGCCAAGATCTTTTCGGGGGCTACCCTTTGGGTGAGTTCTTC.

This clonotype was found many times. This chain connects TRBV10-3 to TRBJ2-5; the D gene is possibly TRBD2 (6 bases). CDR1 is ENHRY, CDR2 SYGVKD, per germline. The CDR3 sequence is 14 residues long. V shed 7 bases and J shed 4 bases, with 16 bases lying between them. This chain's CDR3 is CAINGGNPGETQYF. CDR3 coding DNA: TGTGCCATCAATGGCGGGAACCCCGGAGAGACCCAGTACTTC.

As regards this clonotype: This may come from a read error, since a much larger clone is one base off. The gene calls are TRBV20-1 and TRBJ2-3; D unresolved. V lost 7 bases and J lost 1, with 18 bases in between. The CDR3 is 15 amino acids. Germline values: CDR1 DFQATT, CDR2 SNEGSKA (reference sequence). The CDR3, as DNA: TGCAGTGTTACCAGCGTGGTTTGGGGCACAGATACGCAGTATTTT. This codes for CSVTSVVWGTDTQYF.

This clonotype was detected ten times or more. This chain links TRBV4-3 with TRBJ1-5, with TRBD1 as a possible D gene (5 bases). The CDR3 has 15 residues. V gave up 0 bases and J gave up 5 bases, with 11 bases separating them. Germline V gives CDR1 LGHNA, CDR2 YSLEER. The CDR3 coding sequence is TGCGCCAGCAGCCAAGATCGGGGCAGACATCAGCCCCAGCATTTT. Amino acid sequence: CASSQDRGRHQPQHF.

On this clonotype itself: A much more abundant neighbour one base away suggests this may be a read error. This rearrangement joins TRBV10-3 to TRBJ1-1; D is unclear. CDR3 length: 12 amino acids. Germline lookup yields CDR1 ENHRY and CDR2 SYGVKD. This CDR3 is CVISDTNTEAFF. CDR3 sequence (DNA): TGTGTCATCAGTGACACTAACACTGAAGCTTTCTTT.

Comment on this clonotype: A clone one base away is much larger, so this may be a read error. Here the CDR3 omits its conserved ending phenylalanine or tryptophan, so a read error is the likely source. V is TRBV29-1 and J is TRBJ2-3; perhaps TRBD2 as D (6 bases). Germline CDR1 SQVTM, CDR2 ANQGSEA. Trimming shortened V by 4 bases and J by 0 bases, and 14 bases separated the two germline ends. This CDR3 spans 15 amino acids. The CDR3 DNA reads TGCAGCGTTGGGGGAGGACTAATTAGCACAGATACGCAGTATCTT. Residues: CSVGGGLISTDTQYL.

This clonotype was counted many times. The rearrangement links TRBV28 to TRBJ2-7, with 7 bases aligning to TRBD1. There are 14 residues in the CDR3. In germline, CDR1 is MDHEN, CDR2 SYDVKM. The V and J ends lost 3 bases and 1 base, in that order; junction bases with no gene match: 3. The DNA of the CDR3 is TGTGCCAGCAGTTTCCCGGACAGGTCCTACGAGCAGTACTTC. Protein: CASSFPDRSYEQYF.

This clonotype was observed at least ten times. DNA for the CDR3: TGTGCCTGGAGGGGACAGGGACTCTACGAGCAGTACTTC. Translation: CAWRGQGLYEQYF. The V and J genes are TRBV30 and TRBJ2-7; TRBD1 agrees at 9 bases. The CDR3 totals 13 residues. The germline CDR1 and CDR2 sequences are GTSNPN and SVGIG (reference sequence). V trimming: 3 bases; J trimming: 3 bases; junction bases outside the gene matches: 3.

This clonotype was detected only a few times. The chain combines TRBV13 with TRBJ2-1; 9 nucleotides match TRBD1. V shed 2 bases, J shed 8 bases, and the junction held 4 bases outside the gene matches. Germline lookup yields CDR1 PRHDT and CDR2 FYEKMQ (reference sequence). The CDR3 is made up of 14 amino acids. The CDR3, as DNA: TGTGCCAGCAGCTTACGGGACAGGGTCTATGAGCAGTTCTTC. Its translation is CASSLRDRVYEQFF. Variable domain in full (rest from reference TRBV13 and TRBJ2-1): AAGVIQSPRHLIKEKRETATLKCYPIPRHDTVYWYQQGPGQDPQFLISFYEKMQSDKGSIPDRFSAQQFSDYHSELNMSSLELGDSALYFCASSLRDRVYEQFFGPGTRLTVL.